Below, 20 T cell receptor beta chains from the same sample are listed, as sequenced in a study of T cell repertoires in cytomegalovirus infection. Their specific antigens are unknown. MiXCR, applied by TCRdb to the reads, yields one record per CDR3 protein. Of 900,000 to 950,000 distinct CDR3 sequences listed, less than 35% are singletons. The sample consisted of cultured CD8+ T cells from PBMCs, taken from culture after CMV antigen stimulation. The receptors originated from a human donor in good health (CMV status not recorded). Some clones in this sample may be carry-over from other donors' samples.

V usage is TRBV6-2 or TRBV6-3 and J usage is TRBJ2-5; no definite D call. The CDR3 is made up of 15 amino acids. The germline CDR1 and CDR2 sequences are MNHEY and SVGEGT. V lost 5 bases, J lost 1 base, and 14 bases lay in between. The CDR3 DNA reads TGTGCCAGCAGTGGAGAAAAATCCCTCCAAGAGACCCAGTACTTC. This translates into CASSGEKSLQETQYF.

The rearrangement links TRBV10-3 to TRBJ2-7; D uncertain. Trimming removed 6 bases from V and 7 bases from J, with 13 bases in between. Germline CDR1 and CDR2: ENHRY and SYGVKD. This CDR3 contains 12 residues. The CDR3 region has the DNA TGTGCCATCAGCCCCTTCCAAGTTGAGCAGTACTTC. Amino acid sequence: CAISPFQVEQYF.

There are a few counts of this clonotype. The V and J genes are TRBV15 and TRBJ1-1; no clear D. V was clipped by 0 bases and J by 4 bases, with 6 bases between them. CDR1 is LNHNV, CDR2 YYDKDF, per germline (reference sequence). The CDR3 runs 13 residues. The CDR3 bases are TGTGCCACCAGCAGAGATTGGGGCACTGAAGCTTTCTTT. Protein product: CATSRDWGTEAFF. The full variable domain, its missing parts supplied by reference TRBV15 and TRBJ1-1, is DAMVIQNPRYQVTQFGKPVTLSCSQTLNHNVMYWYQQKSSQAPKLLFHYYDKDFNNEADTPDNFQSRRPNTSFCFLDIRSPGLGDTAMYLCATSRDWGTEAFFGQGTRLTVV.

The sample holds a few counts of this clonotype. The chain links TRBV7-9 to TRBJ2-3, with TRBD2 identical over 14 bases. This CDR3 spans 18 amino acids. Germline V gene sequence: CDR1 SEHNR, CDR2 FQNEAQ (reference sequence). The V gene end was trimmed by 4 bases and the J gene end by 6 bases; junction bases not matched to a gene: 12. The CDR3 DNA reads TGTGCCAGCAGCTCGTCCCAGCGACTAGCGGGGGGGCAGGATACGCAGTATTTT. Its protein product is CASSSSQRLAGGQDTQYF.

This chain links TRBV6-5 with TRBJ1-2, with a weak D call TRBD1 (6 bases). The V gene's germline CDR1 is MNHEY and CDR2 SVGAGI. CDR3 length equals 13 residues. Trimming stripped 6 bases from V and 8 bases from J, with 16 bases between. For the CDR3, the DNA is TGTGCCAGCAGCCTTACAGGGAAAGACGGCTACACCTTC. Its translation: CASSLTGKDGYTF.

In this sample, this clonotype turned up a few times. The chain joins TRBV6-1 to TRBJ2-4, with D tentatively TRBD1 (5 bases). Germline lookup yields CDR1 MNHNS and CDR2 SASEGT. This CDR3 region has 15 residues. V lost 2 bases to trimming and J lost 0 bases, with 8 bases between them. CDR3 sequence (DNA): TGTGCCAGCAGTGAACAGGGATTAGCCAAAAACATTCAGTACTTC. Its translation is CASSEQGLAKNIQYF.

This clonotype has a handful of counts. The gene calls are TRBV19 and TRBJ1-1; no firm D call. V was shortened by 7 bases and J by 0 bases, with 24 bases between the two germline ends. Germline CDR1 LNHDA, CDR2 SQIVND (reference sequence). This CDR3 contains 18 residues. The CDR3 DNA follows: TGTGCCAGTAAATCGTTCGACGGAGGCTCCTTCATGAACACTGAAGCTTTCTTT. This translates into CASKSFDGGSFMNTEAFF.

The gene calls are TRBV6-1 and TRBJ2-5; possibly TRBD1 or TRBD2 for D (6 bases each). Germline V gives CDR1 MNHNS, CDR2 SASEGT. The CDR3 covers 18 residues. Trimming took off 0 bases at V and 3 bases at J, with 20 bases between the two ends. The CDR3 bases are TGTGCCAGCAGTGAAGCGCTTCTGGGGGGCCCGCTAAAAGAGACCCAGTACTTC. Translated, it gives CASSEALLGGPLKETQYF.

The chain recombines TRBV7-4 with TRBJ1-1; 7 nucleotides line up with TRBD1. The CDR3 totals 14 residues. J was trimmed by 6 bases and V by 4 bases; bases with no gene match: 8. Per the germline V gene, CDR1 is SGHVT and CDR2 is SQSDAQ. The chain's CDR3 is CASSSDREGPEAFF. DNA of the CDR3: TGTGCCAGCAGCTCCGACAGGGAGGGCCCTGAAGCTTTCTTT.

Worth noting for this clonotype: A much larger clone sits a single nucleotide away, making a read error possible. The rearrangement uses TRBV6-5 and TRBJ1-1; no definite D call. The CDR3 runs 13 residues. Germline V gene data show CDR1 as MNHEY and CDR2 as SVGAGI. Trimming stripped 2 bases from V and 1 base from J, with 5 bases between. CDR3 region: CASSYAENTEAFF. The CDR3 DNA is TGTGCCAGCAGTTACGCGGAGAACACTGAAGCTTTCTTT.

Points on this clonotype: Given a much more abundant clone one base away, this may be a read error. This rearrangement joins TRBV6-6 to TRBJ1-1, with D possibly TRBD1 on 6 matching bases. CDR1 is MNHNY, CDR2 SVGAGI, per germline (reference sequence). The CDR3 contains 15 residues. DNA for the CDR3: TGTGTCAGCAGTTACTCGCTGGGGGCGAAGACTGAAGCTTTCTTT. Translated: CVSSYSLGAKTEAFF.

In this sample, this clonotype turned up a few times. The CDR3: CATWDRGWVEQFF. The CDR3 DNA sequence: TGTGCCACCTGGGACAGGGGGTGGGTTGAGCAGTTCTTC. V is TRBV27 and J is TRBJ2-1; 11 bases line up with TRBD1. This CDR3 has 13 amino acids. Germline values: CDR1 MNHEY, CDR2 SMNVEV (reference sequence). V was clipped by 10 bases and J by 9 bases; unmatched bases: 8.

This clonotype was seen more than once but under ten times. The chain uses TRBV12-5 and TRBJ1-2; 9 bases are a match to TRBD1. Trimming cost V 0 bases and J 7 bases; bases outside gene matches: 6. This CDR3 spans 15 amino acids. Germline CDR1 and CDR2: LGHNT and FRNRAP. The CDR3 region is CASGLVRDRVLGYTF. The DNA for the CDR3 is TGTGCTAGTGGTTTGGTCAGGGACAGGGTCCTTGGCTACACCTTC.

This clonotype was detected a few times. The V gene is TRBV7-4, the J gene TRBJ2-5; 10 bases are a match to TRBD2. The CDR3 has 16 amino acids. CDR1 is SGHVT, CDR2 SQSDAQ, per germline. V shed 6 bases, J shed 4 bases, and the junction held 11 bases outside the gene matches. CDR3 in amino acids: CASSSPKRGGRETQYF. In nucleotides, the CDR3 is TGTGCCAGCAGTAGTCCCAAGCGGGGGGGCCGAGAGACCCAGTACTTC. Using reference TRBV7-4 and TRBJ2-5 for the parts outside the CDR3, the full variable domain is GAGVSQSPRYKVAKRGRDVALRCDSISGHVTLYWYRQTLGQGSEVLTYSQSDAQRDKSGRPSGRFSAERPERSVSTLKIQRTEQGDSAVYLCASSSPKRGGRETQYFGPGTRLLVL.

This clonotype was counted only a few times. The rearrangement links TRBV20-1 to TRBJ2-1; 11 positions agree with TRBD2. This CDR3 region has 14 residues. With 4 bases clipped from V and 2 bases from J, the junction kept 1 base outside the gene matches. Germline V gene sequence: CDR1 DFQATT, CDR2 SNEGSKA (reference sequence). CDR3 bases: TGCAGTGCTATTAGCGGGGGGGCCTACAATGAGCAGTTCTTC. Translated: CSAISGGAYNEQFF.

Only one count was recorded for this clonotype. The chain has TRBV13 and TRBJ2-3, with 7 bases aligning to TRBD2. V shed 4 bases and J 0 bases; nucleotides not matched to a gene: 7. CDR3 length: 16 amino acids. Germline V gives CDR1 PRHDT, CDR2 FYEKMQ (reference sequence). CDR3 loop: CASSYPRSGSTDTQYF. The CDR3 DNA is TGTGCCAGCAGCTATCCGCGTAGCGGGAGCACAGATACGCAGTATTTT.

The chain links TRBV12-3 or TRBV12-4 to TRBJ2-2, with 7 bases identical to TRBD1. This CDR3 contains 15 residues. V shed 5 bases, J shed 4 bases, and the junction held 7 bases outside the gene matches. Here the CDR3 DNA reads TGTGCCAGCAGTAGACCGACAGGGAGCACCGGGGAGCTGTTTTTT. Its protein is CASSRPTGSTGELFF.

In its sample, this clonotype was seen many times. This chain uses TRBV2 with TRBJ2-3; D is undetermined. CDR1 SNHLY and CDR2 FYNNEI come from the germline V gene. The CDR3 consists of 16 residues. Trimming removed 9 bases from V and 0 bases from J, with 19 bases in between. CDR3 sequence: CARSVHRLGSTDTQYF. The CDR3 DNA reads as TGTGCCAGAAGCGTCCACCGTTTGGGGAGCACAGATACGCAGTATTTT.

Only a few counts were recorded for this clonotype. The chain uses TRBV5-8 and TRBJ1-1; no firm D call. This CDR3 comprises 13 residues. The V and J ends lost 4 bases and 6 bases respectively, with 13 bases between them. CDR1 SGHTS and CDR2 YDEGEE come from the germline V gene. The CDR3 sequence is CASSLTDSPEAFF. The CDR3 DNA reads TGTGCCAGCAGCCTCACGGACTCCCCTGAAGCTTTCTTT.

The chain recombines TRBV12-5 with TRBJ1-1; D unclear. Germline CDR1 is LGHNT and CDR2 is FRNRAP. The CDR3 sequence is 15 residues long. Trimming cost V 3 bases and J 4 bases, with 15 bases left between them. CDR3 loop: CASGFWKKLGTEAFF. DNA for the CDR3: TGTGCTAGTGGTTTCTGGAAAAAGTTAGGCACTGAAGCTTTCTTT.